Listed below are T cell receptor beta chains from one sample, sequenced in a study of shared clonotypes between healthy human individuals. Assay used: immunoSEQ multiplex PCR; TCRdb lists only in-frame clones, some missing. Of around 1,000,000 clones in the sample, roughly 80% are singletons; the top ten hold roughly 0.82%. The material sequenced was memory CD4+ T cells from PBMCs. The receptors were sampled from a man aged 18-30 years in good health. Some clones in this sample may be carry-over from other donors' samples. CDR3s include the opening cysteine and the closing phenylalanine or tryptophan. The D gene is left open where the match is weak. A row's size may be missing; if present it is once, few, many or a size class.

>.|TRBD2|TRBJ2-3|TRBV5-1
TGCGCCAGCGGGGAAGATAGCGGGGCCTACACAGATACGCAGTATTTT
CASGEDSGAYTDTQYF
>many|.|TRBJ1-4|TRBV14
TGTGCCAGCAGCCAATTAGTGTCGGCGAGGGAACTGTTTTTT
CASSQLVSARELFF
>.|.|TRBJ2-7|TRBV25-1
TGTGCCAGCAACAACGCCTACGAGCAGTACTTC
CASNNAYEQYF
>.|.|TRBJ1-1|TRBV7-9
TGTGCCAGCAGCTTTGGGGGTATGACTGAAGCTTTCTTT
CASSFGGMTEAFF
>.|.|TRBJ2-5|TRBV14
TGTGCCAGCAGCCCCCCCTGGGGGTCCGGGGCCCAGTACTTC
CASSPPWGSGAQYF
>.|.|TRBJ1-1|TRBV19
TGTGCCAGTGCCGTTAGTACCGTGGCTTTCTTT
CASAVSTVAFF
>few|.|TRBJ1-4|TRBV7-9
TGTGCCAGCAGCCTCGGACAAGGCGAACTGTTTTTT
CASSLGQGELFF
>once|.|TRBJ1-2|TRBV28
TGTGCCAGCAGTTTGCCACATTCCGGCTACACCTTC
CASSLPHSGYTF
>.|.|TRBJ1-1|TRBV9
TGTGCCAGCAGCATAATGGGGGCGGCGAACACTGAAGCTTTCTTT
CASSIMGAANTEAFF
>.|.|TRBJ1-6|TRBV28
TGTGCCAGCAACTTCGGAGTATCCTATAATTCACCCCTCCACTTT
CASNFGVSYNSPLHF
>.|TRBD1|TRBJ2-5|TRBV9
TGTGCCAGTGGACAGGAAGAGACCCAGTACTTC
CASGQEETQYF
>.|.|TRBJ2-7|TRBV5-4
TGTGCCAGCAGCCCTCCGGGTCCTCCCCGCTTCCACGAGCAGTACTTC
CASSPPGPPRFHEQYF
>.|.|TRBJ2-2|TRBV7-9
TGTGCCAGCAGCTTAAGTGGTTTCGCCGGGGAGCTGTTTTTT
CASSLSGFAGELFF
>.|.|TRBJ1-1|TRBV20-1
TGCAGTGCTAGTAAAAATGAAGCTTTCTTT
CSASKNEAFF
>.|.|TRBJ2-3|TRBV7-9
TGTGCCAGCAGCTTAGAAGGGACTGCTTTCACAGATACGCAGTATTTT
CASSLEGTAFTDTQYF